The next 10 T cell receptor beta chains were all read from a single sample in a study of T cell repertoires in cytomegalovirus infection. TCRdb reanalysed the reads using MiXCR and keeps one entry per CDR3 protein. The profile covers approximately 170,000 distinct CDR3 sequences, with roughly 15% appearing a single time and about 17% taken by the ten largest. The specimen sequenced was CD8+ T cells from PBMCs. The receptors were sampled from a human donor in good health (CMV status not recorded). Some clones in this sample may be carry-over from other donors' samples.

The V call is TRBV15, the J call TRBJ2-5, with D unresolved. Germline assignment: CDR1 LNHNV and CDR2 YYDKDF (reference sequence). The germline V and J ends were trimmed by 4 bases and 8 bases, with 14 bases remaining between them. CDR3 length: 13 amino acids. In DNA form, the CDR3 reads TGTGCCACCAGCACGCGCCCAATTAAAACCCAGTACTTC. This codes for CATSTRPIKTQYF.

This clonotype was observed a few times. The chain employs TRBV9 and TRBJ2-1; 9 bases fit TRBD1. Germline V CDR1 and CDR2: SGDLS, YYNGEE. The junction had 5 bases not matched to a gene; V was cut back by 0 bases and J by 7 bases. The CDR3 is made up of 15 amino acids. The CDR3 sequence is CASSVGQGVGNEQFF. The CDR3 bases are TGTGCCAGCAGCGTAGGACAGGGGGTTGGAAATGAGCAGTTCTTC.

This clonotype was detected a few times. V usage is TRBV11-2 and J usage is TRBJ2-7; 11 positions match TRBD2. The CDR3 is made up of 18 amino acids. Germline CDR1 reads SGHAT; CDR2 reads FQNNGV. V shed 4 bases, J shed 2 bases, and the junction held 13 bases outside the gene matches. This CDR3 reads CASSSPLFTSGGTYEQYF. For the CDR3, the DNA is TGTGCCAGCAGCTCCCCCCTTTTTACTAGCGGGGGTACCTACGAGCAGTACTTC.

The CDR3 loop reads CASRDGSDFFTDTQYF. The DNA of the CDR3 is TGTGCCAGCCGAGACGGCTCGGACTTTTTCACAGATACGCAGTATTTT. The V call is TRBV7-9, the J call TRBJ2-3; D possibly corresponds to TRBD2 (5 bases). The germline V gene encodes CDR1 SEHNR and CDR2 FQNEAQ (reference sequence). Trimming removed 8 bases at V and 2 bases at J, with 20 bases between. This CDR3 comprises 16 residues.

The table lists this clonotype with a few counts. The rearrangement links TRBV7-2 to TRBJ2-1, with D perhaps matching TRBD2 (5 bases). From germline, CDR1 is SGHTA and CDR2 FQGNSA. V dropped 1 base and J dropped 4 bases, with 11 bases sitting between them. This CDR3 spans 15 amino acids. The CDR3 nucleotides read TGTGCCAGCAGCTTAGTCAGCGGTGAGTACAATGAGCAGTTCTTC. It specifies CASSLVSGEYNEQFF.

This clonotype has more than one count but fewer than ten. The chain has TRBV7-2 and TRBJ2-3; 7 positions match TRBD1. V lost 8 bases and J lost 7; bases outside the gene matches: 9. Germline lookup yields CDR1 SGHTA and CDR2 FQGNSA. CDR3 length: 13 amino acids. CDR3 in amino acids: CASATDRRHTQYF. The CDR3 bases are TGTGCCAGCGCGACGGACAGGCGACATACGCAGTATTTT.

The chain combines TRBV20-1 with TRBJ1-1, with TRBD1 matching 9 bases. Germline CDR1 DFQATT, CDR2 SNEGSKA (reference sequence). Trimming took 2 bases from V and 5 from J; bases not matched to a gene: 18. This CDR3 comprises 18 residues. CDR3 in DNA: TGCAGTGCTAGAATACGGGGTAGAACAGGGGGCGAGAGGACTGAAGCTTTCTTT. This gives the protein CSARIRGRTGGERTEAFF.

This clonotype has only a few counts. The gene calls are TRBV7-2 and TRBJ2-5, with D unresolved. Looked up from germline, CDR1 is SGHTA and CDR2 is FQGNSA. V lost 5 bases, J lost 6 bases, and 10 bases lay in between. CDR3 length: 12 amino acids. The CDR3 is CASSEGWKTQYF. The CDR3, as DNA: TGTGCCAGCAGCGAAGGGTGGAAGACCCAGTACTTC.

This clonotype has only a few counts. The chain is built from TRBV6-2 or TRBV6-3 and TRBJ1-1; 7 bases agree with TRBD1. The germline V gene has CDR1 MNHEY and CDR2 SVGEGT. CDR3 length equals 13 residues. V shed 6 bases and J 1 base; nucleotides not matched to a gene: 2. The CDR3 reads CASSRQGNTEAFF. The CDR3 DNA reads TGTGCCAGCAGCCGACAGGGGAACACTGAAGCTTTCTTT.

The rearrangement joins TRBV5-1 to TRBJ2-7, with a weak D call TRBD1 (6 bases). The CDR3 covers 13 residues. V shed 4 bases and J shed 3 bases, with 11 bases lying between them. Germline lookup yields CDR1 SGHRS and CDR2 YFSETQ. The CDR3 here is CASSPTGYYEQYF. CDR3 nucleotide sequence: TGCGCCAGCAGCCCCACAGGGTACTACGAGCAGTACTTC.